This record concerns one TCR beta chain sequence. No cognate antigen has been identified for it. It has no much larger one-base neighbor in the sample; base qualities were not kept. V is shortened by 11 bases, J by 3 bases, and the region joining them spans 16 bases. CDR1 and CDR2 (MNHNS, SASEGT) derive from the germline V gene. The CDR3 runs 13 amino acids, cysteine and phenylalanine included. The read is trimmed to its CDR3 DNA, 39 bases read in frame from base 1. These data come from a study of T cell repertoires in cytomegalovirus infection (dated by TCRdb to about 2019). Regarding the study in general: Donor HLA type was relevant to the analysis, as public TCR beta signatures indicated carriage of CMV infection together with the matching HLA type.

Findings and caveats that apply to the study as a whole: Cumulative frequency of public TCR beta family members discriminated carriers of CMV infection plus the relevant HLA type in this cohort and an independent 352-donor cohort. The ex vivo response was dominated by HLA-C-restricted CMV-specific TCR beta clonotypes, which also provided the single most frequent clonotype in two of eight donors.

Sequenced using an Illumina HiSeq 1500. TCRdb reanalyzed the raw reads on its own, using fastp at Q25 for trimming and MiXCR for clone calling, and kept in-frame beta chains. All rows with the same CDR3 protein become a single entry with the most common DNA and genes. The sample table records 740,000 or so distinct CDR3 sequences; approximately 34% of these occur just once. Around 2.8% of the sample lies in the top ten. The sample was PBMCs. The receptor's source is a human donor in good health (CMV status not recorded). Some clones in this sample may be carry-over from other donors' samples. The rearranged segments are TRBV6-1 and TRBJ1-1; too little of a D gene remains to name it. The DNA reads as follows: TGTGCCTGCTCAGAATCGTGGGACACTGAAGCTTTCTTT. The translation is CACSESWDTEAFF.